These T cell receptor beta chains were read from a single sample in a study of blood T cell repertoires in COVID-19. The data were produced by immunoSEQ multiplex PCR, yet TCRdb's version contains in-frame clones alone and is incomplete. The repertoire includes under 250,000 clones, about 88% of them detected once, and roughly 19% sits in the top ten. Sample: peripheral blood. These receptors were obtained from a man aged 50 to 59 with COVID-19, enrolled during active disease. The CDR3 runs from the conserved cysteine through the conserved F or W. Fields, in order: V gene, D gene, J gene, clone size, CDR3 protein, CDR3 DNA. The D gene is left open where the match is weak. Only part of the rows carry a size: once, few, many, or a class if the clone is expanded.

V gene: TRBV2
D gene: .
J gene: TRBJ2-1
clone size: .
CDR3 protein: CASKNPGENEQFF
CDR3 DNA: TGTGCCAGCAAGAATCCAGGGGAAAATGAGCAGTTCTTC

V gene: TRBV2
D gene: TRBD1
J gene: TRBJ1-2
clone size: .
CDR3 protein: CASSGRDRDYGYTF
CDR3 DNA: TGTGCCAGCAGTGGGAGGGACAGGGACTATGGCTACACCTTC

V gene: TRBV6-5
D gene: .
J gene: TRBJ2-5
clone size: .
CDR3 protein: CASRRPEGATETQYF
CDR3 DNA: TGTGCCAGCCGACGGCCTGAGGGAGCCACAGAGACCCAGTACTTC

V gene: TRBV7-9
D gene: .
J gene: TRBJ2-7
clone size: .
CDR3 protein: CASSFQQYEQYF
CDR3 DNA: TGTGCCAGCAGCTTTCAACAGTACGAGCAGTACTTC

V gene: TRBV6-6
D gene: TRBD2
J gene: TRBJ2-1
clone size: .
CDR3 protein: CASLSGRGYNEQFF
CDR3 DNA: TGTGCCAGCCTTAGCGGGAGGGGTTACAATGAGCAGTTCTTC

V gene: TRBV5-1
D gene: .
J gene: TRBJ2-3
clone size: .
CDR3 protein: CASSFMRGTDTQYF
CDR3 DNA: TGCGCCAGCAGCTTCATGCGGGGCACAGATACGCAGTATTTT

V gene: TRBV6-2/TRBV6-3
D gene: .
J gene: TRBJ1-3
clone size: .
CDR3 protein: CASSQEEVDTIYF
CDR3 DNA: TGTGCCAGCAGCCAGGAGGAAGTAGACACCATATATTTT

V gene: TRBV19
D gene: .
J gene: TRBJ2-4
clone size: few
CDR3 protein: CASSNGGRGNIQYF
CDR3 DNA: TGTGCCAGTAGTAATGGGGGCCGTGGAAACATTCAGTACTTC

V gene: TRBV27
D gene: TRBD2
J gene: TRBJ2-3
clone size: .
CDR3 protein: CASSLTSGRWTDTQYF
CDR3 DNA: TGTGCCAGCAGTCTGACTAGCGGGAGGTGGACAGATACGCAGTATTTT

V gene: TRBV29-1
D gene: TRBD2
J gene: TRBJ2-2
clone size: .
CDR3 protein: CSVEGLAGGQGTGELFF
CDR3 DNA: TGCAGCGTTGAAGGTCTAGCGGGGGGGCAGGGCACCGGGGAGCTGTTTTTT

V gene: TRBV7-3
D gene: TRBD1
J gene: TRBJ1-2
clone size: few
CDR3 protein: CASSTGTGDGYTF
CDR3 DNA: TGTGCCAGCAGCACCGGGACAGGGGACGGCTACACCTTC